The clone carrying this TCR beta chain was recorded a few times. The protocol was immunoSEQ multiplex PCR, while the TCRdb copy is restricted to in-frame clones and leaves out a portion. This table has about 62,000 clones, around four fifths appearing once. On cycle 4 day 1 and cycle 7 day 1, as well as at baseline, blood was sampled. This entry is derived from a study of OX40 agonist ivuxolimab in advanced cancers. Turning to the study itself: Ivuxolimab is a fully human IgG2 antibody that activates OX40 (CD134). Patients were dosed intravenously with ivuxolimab at 0.01 to 10 mg/kg every 2 weeks. Two cutaneous melanoma patients and one hepatocellular carcinoma patient, three in all, had partial responses.

This receptor was obtained from an adult with an advanced solid tumor such as melanoma, head and neck, liver or kidney cancer. Here the sequenced sample was CD4+ or CD8+ T cells sorted from blood, taken in a trial of the OX40 agonist ivuxolimab.

The CDR3: CASSPLRGRGTDTQYF. CDR3 DNA sequence: TGTGCCAGCTCACCACTAAGGGGGCGCGGCACAGATACGCAGTATTTT. The chain combines TRBV18 with TRBJ2-3, with 7 bases aligning to TRBD1. J was trimmed by 1 base and V by 1 base; bases with no gene match: 5. The V gene's germline CDR1 is KGHSH and CDR2 LQKENI. The CDR3 has 16 residues.